Below, 7 T cell receptor beta chains from the same sample are listed, as sequenced in a study of blood T cells in healthy people across ages. With a J-beta primer mix and a sample-barcoded 5' primer, a second PCR ran about 6 to 11 cycles. TCRdb used MiXCR to reprocess the 5' RACE reads, holding one entry per CDR3 protein. The sample lists approximately 1.5 million distinct CDR3 sequences, roughly 43% occurring once. The source material was blood. The source is a woman aged 18-29 years in good health.

This clonotype was detected a few times. The rearrangement joins TRBV20-1 to TRBJ2-1; 7 bases map to TRBD1. The germline gives CDR1 DFQATT, CDR2 SNEGSKA (reference sequence). Trimming at V came to 7 bases and at J to 7 bases, leaving 16 bases not matched to a gene. The CDR3 is made up of 15 amino acids. This CDR3 is CSVLDRERVGNEQFF. Written as DNA, the CDR3 is TGCAGTGTCCTTGACAGGGAGCGAGTGGGGAATGAGCAGTTCTTC.

The chain's CDR3 is CASSVTGTNSPLHF. The CDR3 nucleotides are TGTGCCAGCAGCGTAACAGGGACTAATTCACCCCTCCACTTT. V is TRBV9 and J is TRBJ1-6; a weak D match, TRBD1 (6 bases). The V end lost 1 base, the J end lost 6 bases, and 8 bases lay between the germline ends. This CDR3 region has 14 residues. CDR1 and CDR2 (germline): SGDLS, YYNGEE.

This sequence joins TRBV28 and TRBJ2-5; D is ambiguous. There are 13 residues in the CDR3. CDR1 and CDR2 (germline): MDHEN, SYDVKM. The V end lost 8 bases, the J end lost 5 bases, and 15 bases lay between the germline ends. The CDR3 reads CASGDFGDETQYF. The CDR3 DNA reads as TGTGCCAGCGGAGACTTCGGCGATGAGACCCAGTACTTC.

Ten or more counts support this clonotype. This chain uses TRBV20-1 with TRBJ1-4; no clear D gene. Germline loops: CDR1 DFQATT, CDR2 SNEGSKA (reference sequence). This CDR3 contains 13 residues. Trimming took off 4 bases at V and 4 bases at J, with 10 bases between the two ends. The CDR3 DNA reads TGCAGTGCTACACTTAGGGTTAATGAAAAACTGTTTTTT. It codes for CSATLRVNEKLFF.

The chain combines TRBV7-6 with TRBJ1-5; 11 nucleotides line up with TRBD1. The CDR3 is made up of 17 amino acids. Losses at the gene ends were 3 bases for V and 3 bases for J; bases not matched to a gene: 7. Looked up from germline, CDR1 is SGHVS and CDR2 is FNYEAQ. CDR3 sequence reads: CASSLGQGEGINQPQHF. The CDR3 DNA follows: TGTGCCAGCAGCTTGGGACAGGGGGAGGGAATCAATCAGCCCCAGCATTTT. Full variable domain (missing parts from reference TRBV7-6 and TRBJ1-5): GAGVSQSPRYKVTKRGQDVALRCDPISGHVSLYWYRQALGQGPEFLTYFNYEAQQDKSGLPNDRFSAERPEGSISTLTIQRTEQRDSAMYRCASSLGQGEGINQPQHFGDGTRLSIL.

For the CDR3, the DNA is TGTGCCAGCAGTTTATTTCTCTACGAGGAGACCCAGTACTTC. It encodes CASSLFLYEETQYF. This rearrangement joins TRBV27 to TRBJ2-5, with unresolved D. This CDR3 spans 14 amino acids. The V end was cut by 1 base, the J end by 5 bases, with 11 bases between. The germline CDR1 and CDR2 sequences are MNHEY and SMNVEV (reference sequence).

On this clonotype itself: Being one base from a much bigger clone, this may be a read error. This chain joins TRBV20-1 and TRBJ2-1; D unresolved. With 0 bases removed from V and 2 bases from J, the gap between germline ends came to 14 bases. Germline CDR1 is DFQATT and CDR2 is SNEGSKA (reference sequence). The CDR3 sequence is 16 residues long. The CDR3 is CSARDILLPTYNEQFF. The CDR3 nucleotides read TGCAGTGCTAGAGATATACTACTTCCTACCTACAATGAGCAGTTCTTC.